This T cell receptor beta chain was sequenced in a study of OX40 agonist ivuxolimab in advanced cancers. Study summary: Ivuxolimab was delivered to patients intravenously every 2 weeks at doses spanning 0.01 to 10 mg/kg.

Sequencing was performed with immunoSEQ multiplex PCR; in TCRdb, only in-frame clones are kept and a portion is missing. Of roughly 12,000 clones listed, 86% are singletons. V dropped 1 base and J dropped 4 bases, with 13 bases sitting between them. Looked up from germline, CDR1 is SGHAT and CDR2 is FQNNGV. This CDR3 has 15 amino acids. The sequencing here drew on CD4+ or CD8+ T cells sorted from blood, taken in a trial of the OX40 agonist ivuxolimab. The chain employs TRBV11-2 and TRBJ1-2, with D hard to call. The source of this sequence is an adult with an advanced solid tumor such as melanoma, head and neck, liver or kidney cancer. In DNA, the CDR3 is TGTGCCAGCAGCTTAGTTAACCCAGGTCGCTATGGCTACACCTTC. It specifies CASSLVNPGRYGYTF.